This entry lists 2 T cell receptor beta chains sequenced from one sample in a study of early T cells in non-severe SARS-CoV-2 infection. TCRdb reprocessed the 5' RACE reads with MiXCR, giving one entry per CDR3 protein. The sample records 59,000 or so distinct CDR3 sequences, around 13% being singletons. The source was whole blood, collected at baseline. The receptors come from an adult who was a healthcare worker with PCR-confirmed SARS-CoV-2 infection or an uninfected control (not recorded which).

V gene TRBV10-3 combines with J gene TRBJ2-5, with TRBD2 identical over 8 bases. Germline V gene lookup returns CDR1 ENHRY and CDR2 SYGVKD. The CDR3 covers 13 residues. V lost 11 bases to trimming and J lost 5 bases; unmatched junction nucleotides: 10. In nucleotides, the CDR3 is TGTGCCGCCCGAGGACTAGCAGGGGAGACCCAGTACTTC. Residues: CAARGLAGETQYF.

This clonotype has just a few counts. The chain recombines TRBV3-1 with TRBJ1-2; D gene unclear. With 1 base removed from V and 2 bases from J, the gap between germline ends came to 11 bases. The CDR3 is 15 residues long. Germline CDR1 reads LGHDT; CDR2 reads YNNKEL (reference sequence). CDR3 nucleotide sequence: TGTGCCAGCAGCCAAGTAGGCGAATCGAACTATGGCTACACCTTC. This gives the protein CASSQVGESNYGYTF. Supplemented by reference TRBV3-1 and TRBJ1-2, the full variable domain reads DTAVSQTPKYLVTQMGNDKSIKCEQNLGHDTMYWYKQDSKKFLKIMFSYNNKELIINETVPNRFSPKSPDKAHLNLHINSLELGDSAVYFCASSQVGESNYGYTFGSGTRLTVV.